This is a list of T cell receptor beta chains from one sample in a study of cytomegalovirus exposure and HLA in healthy donors. Using immunoSEQ multiplex PCR, the repertoire was profiled, and TCRdb retains in-frame clones only, with some absent. The table includes approximately 190,000 clones, roughly 80% detected once. The sample consisted of PBMCs. These receptors were taken from a man in his fifties or sixties in good health and CMV-seronegative. CDR3s include the opening cysteine and the closing phenylalanine or tryptophan. Fields, in order: CDR3 length, D gene, clone size, V gene, J gene, CDR3 protein, CDR3 DNA. D genes are given only for firm matches. The size of a clone is reported for some rows only, either as once, few or many, or as a class for expanded clones.

14	TRBD1	NA	TRBV5-6	TRBJ1-1	CASTYRGDTPEAFF	TGTGCCAGCACCTACAGGGGGGACACCCCTGAAGCTTTCTTT
16	TRBD2	NA	TRBV7-9	TRBJ2-2	CAGGLAGASGTGELFF	TGTGCCGGGGGACTAGCGGGGGCCAGCGGCACCGGGGAGCTGTTTTTT
15	TRBD1	NA	TRBV11-2	TRBJ1-1	CASSLTGGGTDEAFF	TGTGCCAGCAGCCTAACAGGGGGCGGCACGGATGAAGCTTTCTTT
15	TRBD1	NA	TRBV6-1	TRBJ1-2	CASSERAQGNYGYTF	TGTGCCAGCAGTGAAAGGGCACAGGGGAACTATGGCTACACCTTC
16	NA	NA	TRBV27	TRBJ1-5	CASSSTPGSYNQPQHF	TGTGCCAGCAGTTCAACCCCCGGGTCCTACAATCAGCCCCAGCATTTT
15	NA	NA	TRBV27	TRBJ2-7	CASSLSSRGGYEQYF	TGTGCCAGCAGTTTATCGAGTAGGGGTGGATACGAGCAGTACTTC
12	NA	NA	TRBV6-1	TRBJ2-1	CASSEVFPEQFF	TGTGCCAGCAGTGAAGTTTTCCCGGAGCAGTTCTTC
14	TRBD1	once	TRBV2	TRBJ1-5	CASIQDRGNQPQHF	TGTGCCAGCATCCAGGACAGGGGCAATCAGCCCCAGCATTTT
13	TRBD1	NA	TRBV30	TRBJ1-1	CAWNRDRGSEAFF	TGTGCCTGGAACCGGGACAGGGGGTCGGAAGCTTTCTTT
16	NA	NA	TRBV5-8	TRBJ1-2	CASRPEGGWEIYGYTF	TGTGCCAGCAGACCCGAAGGCGGGTGGGAAATCTATGGCTACACCTTC
15	TRBD2	NA	TRBV2	TRBJ2-5	CASSRGGGFQETQYF	TGTGCCAGCAGTCGGGGGGGAGGGTTCCAAGAGACCCAGTACTTC
15	TRBD1	NA	TRBV5-8	TRBJ2-2	CASSKGDRGPGELFF	TGTGCCAGCAGCAAGGGGGACAGGGGCCCCGGGGAGCTGTTTTTT
14	NA	NA	TRBV7-9	TRBJ1-4	CASTLGQTNEKLFF	TGTGCCAGCACCCTGGGGCAAACTAATGAAAAACTGTTTTTT
15	NA	few	TRBV6-6	TRBJ2-1	CASSPEHPSYNEQFF	TGTGCCAGCAGTCCCGAGCACCCCTCCTACAATGAGCAGTTCTTC
14	NA	NA	TRBV11-3	TRBJ2-1	CASSLGGGYNEQFF	TGTGCCAGCAGCTTAGGGGGCGGTTACAATGAGCAGTTCTTC
10	NA	NA	TRBV29-1	TRBJ1-1	CSAVNTEAFF	TGCAGCGCGGTCAACACTGAAGCTTTCTTT
16	TRBD2	NA	TRBV9	TRBJ2-2	CASSVESGGHGGELFF	TGTGCCAGCAGCGTAGAGAGCGGGGGGCATGGCGGGGAGCTGTTTTTT
13	NA	NA	TRBV11-2	TRBJ2-2	CASSWGNTGELFF	TGTGCCAGCAGCTGGGGCAACACCGGGGAGCTGTTTTTT
13	NA	NA	TRBV7-9	TRBJ2-7	CASSLRGLAEQYF	TGTGCCAGCAGCTTACGAGGTTTGGCCGAGCAGTACTTC
14	TRBD1	NA	TRBV7-2	TRBJ1-4	CASSGGQGRGELFF	TGTGCCAGCAGCGGAGGACAGGGCAGAGGGGAACTGTTTTTT
13	NA	NA	TRBV30	TRBJ1-6	CAWTRNNNSPLHF	TGTGCCTGGACCAGGAACAATAATTCACCCCTCCACTTT
12	NA	NA	TRBV10-2	TRBJ2-2	CASRVWAGELFF	TGCGCCAGCCGGGTATGGGCCGGGGAGCTGTTTTTT
12	TRBD2	NA	TRBV7-2	TRBJ2-5	CASSRGSETQYF	TGTGCCAGCAGCCGCGGGAGCGAGACCCAGTACTTC
16	TRBD2	NA	TRBV5-1	TRBJ2-5	CASSLGLAGGWETQYF	TGCGCCAGCAGCTTGGGACTAGCGGGGGGTTGGGAGACCCAGTACTTC
15	TRBD2	NA	TRBV19	TRBJ2-1	CASSPPRTSGGGQFF	TGTGCCAGTAGTCCACCTCGGACTAGCGGGGGCGGGCAGTTCTTC
15	NA	NA	TRBV9	TRBJ2-3	CASSRQTPYTDTQYF	TGTGCCAGCAGCAGACAGACCCCCTACACAGATACGCAGTATTTT
11	NA	NA	TRBV7-9	TRBJ1-1	CASSVMSEAFF	TGTGCCAGCAGCGTTATGTCTGAAGCTTTCTTT
15	TRBD2	few	TRBV27	TRBJ2-5	CASSFGAGVQETQYF	TGTGCCAGCAGTTTCGGGGCGGGGGTACAAGAGACCCAGTACTTC
15	NA	few	TRBV4-3	TRBJ1-6	CASSQDDQGRSPLHF	TGCGCCAGCAGCCAAGATGACCAGGGAAGGTCACCCCTCCACTTT
17	TRBD1	few	TRBV11-3	TRBJ2-3	CASSPRVTGGATDTQYF	TGTGCCAGCAGCCCTCGAGTGACAGGGGGCGCGACAGATACGCAGTATTTT
15	TRBD1	NA	TRBV27	TRBJ2-1	CASTDSGTGDGEQFF	TGTGCCAGCACCGACTCCGGGACAGGGGACGGTGAGCAGTTCTTC
14	NA	few	TRBV9	TRBJ2-7	CASSVSVSSYEQYF	TGTGCCAGCAGCGTAAGTGTTAGCTCCTACGAGCAGTACTTC
15	NA	NA	TRBV6-4	TRBJ1-5	CASSPGTYSNQPQHF	TGTGCCAGCAGTCCAGGGACATATAGCAATCAGCCCCAGCATTTT
16	TRBD2	NA	TRBV7-9	TRBJ2-5	CSSSSWTSGNQETQYF	TGTTCCAGCAGCTCCTGGACTAGCGGCAACCAAGAGACCCAGTACTTC
16	TRBD1	NA	TRBV30	TRBJ1-5	CAWRGQGAGSNQPQHF	TGTGCCTGGAGGGGACAGGGGGCAGGTAGCAATCAGCCCCAGCATTTT
15	NA	NA	TRBV6-1	TRBJ2-5	CAVDGGGVYQETQYF	TGTGCCGTCGATGGGGGAGGTGTATACCAAGAGACCCAGTACTTC
15	NA	NA	TRBV7-2	TRBJ2-3	CASSLGTPRTDTQYF	TGTGCCAGCAGTCTTGGGACTCCCCGCACAGATACGCAGTATTTT
15	TRBD1	NA	TRBV28	TRBJ1-2	CASSLATGQGYGYTF	TGTGCCAGCAGTTTGGCTACGGGACAGGGGTATGGCTACACCTTC
14	NA	NA	TRBV2	TRBJ1-2	CASSSGTPNYGYTF	TGTGCCAGCAGTTCCGGGACTCCTAACTATGGCTACACCTTC
15	NA	NA	TRBV19	TRBJ1-5	CATRQADLGNQPQHF	TGTGCCACCCGACAGGCAGATTTGGGCAATCAGCCCCAGCATTTT
14	NA	NA	TRBV7-3	TRBJ2-3	CASSDRGGTDTQYF	TGTGCCAGCAGCGACCGGGGAGGCACAGATACGCAGTATTTT
14	TRBD1	few	TRBV6-1	TRBJ2-5	CASRGQGFLETQYF	TGTGCCAGCCGCGGACAGGGGTTTTTAGAGACCCAGTACTTC
14	TRBD2	NA	TRBV7-2	TRBJ2-7	CASSLGTSSYEQYF	TGTGCCAGCAGCTTAGGGACTAGTTCCTACGAGCAGTACTTC
15	TRBD2	NA	TRBV13	TRBJ2-1	CASSDTSAGTNEQFF	TGTGCCAGCAGCGACACTAGCGCGGGTACCAATGAGCAGTTCTTC
14	TRBD1	NA	TRBV6-5	TRBJ2-2	CASRTGQPTGELFF	TGTGCCAGCAGGACGGGACAGCCCACCGGGGAGCTGTTTTTT
14	TRBD1	NA	TRBV6-5	TRBJ1-5	CASRLDRGNQPQHF	TGTGCCAGCAGACTTGACAGGGGGAATCAGCCCCAGCATTTT
15	NA	NA	TRBV7-9	TRBJ1-2	CASSARDFHNYGYTF	TGTGCCAGCAGCGCCCGGGACTTCCACAACTATGGCTACACCTTC